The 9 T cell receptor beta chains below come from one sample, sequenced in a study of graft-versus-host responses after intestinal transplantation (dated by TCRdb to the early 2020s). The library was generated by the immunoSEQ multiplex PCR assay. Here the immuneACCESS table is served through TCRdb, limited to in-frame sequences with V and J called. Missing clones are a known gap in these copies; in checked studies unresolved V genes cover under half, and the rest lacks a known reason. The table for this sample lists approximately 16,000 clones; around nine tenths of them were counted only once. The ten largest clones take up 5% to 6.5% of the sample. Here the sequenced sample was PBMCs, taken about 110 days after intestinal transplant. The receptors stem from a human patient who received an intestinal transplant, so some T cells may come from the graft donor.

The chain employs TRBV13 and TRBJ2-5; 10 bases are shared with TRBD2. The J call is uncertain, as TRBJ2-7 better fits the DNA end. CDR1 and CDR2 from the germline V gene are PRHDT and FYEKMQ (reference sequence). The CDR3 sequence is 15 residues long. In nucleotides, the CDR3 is TGTGCCAGCAGCCCTCCCCTAGCGGGAGAGAACGAGCAGTACTTC. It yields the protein CASSPPLAGENEQYF.

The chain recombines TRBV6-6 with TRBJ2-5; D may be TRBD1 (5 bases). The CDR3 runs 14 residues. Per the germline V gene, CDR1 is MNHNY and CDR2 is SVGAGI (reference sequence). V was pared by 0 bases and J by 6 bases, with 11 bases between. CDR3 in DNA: TGTGCCAGCAGTTACTCGCAGGGTGGGAAGACCCAGTACTTC. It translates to CASSYSQGGKTQYF.

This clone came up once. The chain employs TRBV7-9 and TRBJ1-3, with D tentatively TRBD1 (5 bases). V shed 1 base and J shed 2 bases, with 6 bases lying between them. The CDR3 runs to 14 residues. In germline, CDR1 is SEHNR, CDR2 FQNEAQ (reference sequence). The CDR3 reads CASSLEGPGNTIYF. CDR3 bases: TGTGCCAGCAGCTTAGAGGGACCTGGAAACACCATATATTTT.

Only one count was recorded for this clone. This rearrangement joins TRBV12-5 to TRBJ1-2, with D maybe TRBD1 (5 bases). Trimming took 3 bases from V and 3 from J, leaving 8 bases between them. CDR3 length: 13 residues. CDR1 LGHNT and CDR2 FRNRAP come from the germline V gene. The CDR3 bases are TGTGCTAGTGGTTTCGACAGATACTATGGCTACACCTTC. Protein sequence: CASGFDRYYGYTF.

The CDR3 spells CASSRRFYNSPLHF. The CDR3, as DNA: TGTGCCAGCAGCCGACGGTTCTATAATTCACCCCTCCACTTT. The chain is built from TRBV6-5 and TRBJ1-6, with D unclear. Germline V CDR1 and CDR2: MNHEY, SVGAGI. The CDR3 sequence is 14 residues long. Trimming cost V 6 bases and J 3 bases, with 9 bases left between them.

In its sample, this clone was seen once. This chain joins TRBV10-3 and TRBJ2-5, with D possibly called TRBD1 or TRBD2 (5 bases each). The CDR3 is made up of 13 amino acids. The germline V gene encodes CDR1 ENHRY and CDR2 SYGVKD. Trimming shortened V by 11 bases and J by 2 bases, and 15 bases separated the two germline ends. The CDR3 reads CASKGTEQETQYF. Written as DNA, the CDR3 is TGTGCCTCAAAAGGGACGGAACAAGAGACCCAGTACTTC.

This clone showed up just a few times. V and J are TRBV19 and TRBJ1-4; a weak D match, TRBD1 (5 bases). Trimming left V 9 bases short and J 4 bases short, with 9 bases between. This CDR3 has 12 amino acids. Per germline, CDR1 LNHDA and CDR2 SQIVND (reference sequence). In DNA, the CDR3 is TGTGCCAGCCGGGGGTATAATGAAAAACTGTTTTTT. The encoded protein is CASRGYNEKLFF.

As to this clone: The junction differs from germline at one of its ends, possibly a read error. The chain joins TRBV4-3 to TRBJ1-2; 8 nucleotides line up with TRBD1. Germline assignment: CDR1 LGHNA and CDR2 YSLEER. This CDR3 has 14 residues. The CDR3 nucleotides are TGCGCCAGCAGCAAAGAGACAGGGGACTATGGCTACACCTTC. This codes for CASSKETGDYGYTF.

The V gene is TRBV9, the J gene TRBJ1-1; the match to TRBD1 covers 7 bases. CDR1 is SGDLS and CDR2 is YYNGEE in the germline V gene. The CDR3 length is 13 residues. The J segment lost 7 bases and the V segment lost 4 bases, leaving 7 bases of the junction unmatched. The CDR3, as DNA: TGTGCCAGCAGCAGAACAGGGGACCGTGAAGCTTTCTTT. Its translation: CASSRTGDREAFF.